What follows are 14 T cell receptor beta chains derived from one specimen sequenced in a study of blood T cell repertoires in COVID-19. Sequencing was performed with immunoSEQ multiplex PCR; in TCRdb, only in-frame clones are kept and a portion is missing. This table has about 190,000 clones, 80% to 85% appearing once. Sequenced: peripheral blood. These receptors originate from a human donor in a cohort sampled during active COVID-19.

The rearrangement joins TRBV28 to TRBJ1-2; tentative D call: TRBD1 (6 bases). The CDR3 spans 13 residues. Germline CDR1 MDHEN, CDR2 SYDVKM. V lost 5 bases and J 5 bases, leaving 12 bases between the germline ends. CDR3 in amino acids: CASSLTGMYGYTF. The CDR3 DNA sequence: TGTGCCAGCAGTCTCACAGGGATGTATGGCTACACCTTC.

The chain recombines TRBV5-1 with TRBJ2-3; TRBD2 is a possible D gene (6 bases). V dropped 5 bases and J dropped 0 bases, with 13 bases sitting between them. Germline V gene data show CDR1 as SGHRS and CDR2 as YFSETQ. The CDR3 runs to 15 residues. The CDR3 protein is CASSLSGTSTDTQYF. CDR3 nucleotide sequence: TGCGCCAGCAGTTTGTCGGGGACTAGCACAGATACGCAGTATTTT.

V and J are TRBV9 and TRBJ1-5; D not certain. Trimming removed 4 bases at V and 1 base at J, with 9 bases between. CDR1 is SGDLS and CDR2 is YYNGEE in the germline V gene. CDR3 size: 14 residues. CDR3 loop: CASSLGGSNQPQHF. The CDR3 nucleotides are TGTGCCAGCAGCCTCGGAGGGAGCAATCAGCCCCAGCATTTT.

CDR3 sequence (DNA): TGTGCCATCAGTGCGGACAGAAACACTGAAGCTTTCTTT. Its protein product is CAISADRNTEAFF. J is TRBJ1-1 and V is TRBV10-3; D may be TRBD1 (6 bases). The CDR3 contains 13 residues. Trimming left V 4 bases short and J 2 bases short, with 8 bases between. CDR1 and CDR2 (germline): ENHRY, SYGVKD.

The V gene is TRBV3-1 (or the pseudogene TRBV3-2), the J gene TRBJ1-4, with D hard to call. From germline, CDR1 is LGHDT and CDR2 YNNKEL (reference sequence). V was pared by 5 bases and J by 5 bases, with 12 bases between. The CDR3 covers 14 residues. Written as DNA, the CDR3 is TGTGCCAGCAGCGATCCTAGCGGGAATGAAAAACTGTTTTTT. Residues: CASSDPSGNEKLFF.

The V gene is TRBV6-2 or TRBV6-3, the J gene TRBJ1-2, with 8 nucleotides matching TRBD1. This CDR3 spans 14 amino acids. Looked up from germline, CDR1 is MNHEY and CDR2 is SVGEGT. V lost 6 bases to trimming and J lost 0 bases; unmatched junction nucleotides: 3. CDR3 DNA sequence: TGTGCCAGCAGCGCGGACAGGGCTAACTATGGCTACACCTTC. This encodes CASSADRANYGYTF.

V gene TRBV7-9 combines with J gene TRBJ1-1; D not certain. The CDR3 consists of 14 residues. Trimming took off 7 bases at V and 1 base at J, with 13 bases between the two ends. Germline V gene data show CDR1 as SEHNR and CDR2 as FQNEAQ (reference sequence). CDR3 region: CASTVQGGNTEAFF. CDR3 in DNA: TGTGCCAGCACCGTACAAGGAGGGAACACTGAAGCTTTCTTT.

The J gene is TRBJ1-6, the V gene TRBV2; 10 bases agree with TRBD1. Germline V gene data show CDR1 as SNHLY and CDR2 as FYNNEI. The CDR3 consists of 17 residues. The ends lost 11 bases at V and 5 bases at J; junction bases unmatched: 15. The CDR3, as DNA: TGTGCCTGGGGTGGGACAGGGGCCTCGTTCCATAATTCACCCCTCCACTTT. It yields the protein CAWGGTGASFHNSPLHF.

This chain connects TRBV18 to TRBJ2-2, with D possibly being TRBD1 (5 bases). This CDR3 contains 15 residues. V lost 0 bases and J 4 bases, leaving 9 bases between the germline ends. CDR1 is KGHSH and CDR2 is LQKENI in the germline V gene. CDR3 sequence reads: CASSPPFQGTGELFF. The CDR3 bases are TGTGCCAGCTCACCACCGTTTCAGGGCACCGGGGAGCTGTTTTTT.

This chain joins TRBV2 and TRBJ1-2, with no clear D. From germline, CDR1 is SNHLY and CDR2 FYNNEI. CDR3 size: 14 residues. Trimming took 2 bases from V and 0 from J, leaving 7 bases between them. The CDR3 DNA follows: TGTGCCAGCAGTGAAATGAGGACTAACTATGGCTACACCTTC. Residues: CASSEMRTNYGYTF.

This clone turned up a few times. The chain has TRBV7-9 and TRBJ1-1; 7 bases fit TRBD1. Trimming took 5 bases from V and 1 from J; bases not matched to a gene: 4. There are 14 residues in the CDR3. Germline-derived CDR1 and CDR2 are SEHNR and FQNEAQ (reference sequence). CDR3 residues: CASSLTGANTEAFF. In DNA form, the CDR3 reads TGTGCCAGCAGCCTCACAGGGGCGAACACTGAAGCTTTCTTT.

This chain links TRBV7-8 with TRBJ2-1; a possible D gene is TRBD2 (5 bases). The V gene's germline CDR1 is SGHVS and CDR2 FQNEAQ. V was clipped by 5 bases and J by 7 bases, with 15 bases between them. The CDR3 spans 14 residues. The CDR3 sequence: CASSPTSFVNEQFF. As DNA, the CDR3 is TGTGCCAGCAGCCCCACTAGTTTTGTGAATGAGCAGTTCTTC. Complete variable domain (other parts from reference TRBV7-8 and TRBJ2-1): GAGVSQSPRYKVAKRGQDVALRCDPISGHVSLFWYQQALGQGPEFLTYFQNEAQLDKSGLPSDRFFAERPEGSVSTLKIQRTQQEDSAVYLCASSPTSFVNEQFFGPGTRLTVL.

This chain uses TRBV2 with TRBJ1-1; D is perhaps TRBD1 (6 bases). Between the trimmed V and J ends, which lost 6 bases and 5 bases, there was a span of 16 bases. Germline V gives CDR1 SNHLY, CDR2 FYNNEI. The CDR3 consists of 14 residues. The CDR3 protein is CASSAQGEETEAFF. CDR3 in DNA: TGTGCCAGCAGCGCACAGGGAGAGGAGACTGAAGCTTTCTTT.

For this clone: Additional DNA sequences in this sample encode the identical CDR3. This sequence joins TRBV3-1 (or the pseudogene TRBV3-2) and TRBJ2-2; TRBD2 might be the D (5 bases). Looked up from germline, CDR1 is LGHDT and CDR2 is YNNKEL (reference sequence). V dropped 3 bases and J dropped 4 bases, with 12 bases sitting between them. The CDR3 contains 15 residues. The CDR3 is CASSQDGKGTGELFF. The CDR3 coding sequence is TGTGCCAGCAGCCAGGACGGGAAGGGCACCGGGGAGCTGTTTTTT.